The source of this TCR beta chain is a study of a mutant IDH1 vaccine in newly diagnosed glioma. The V gene's germline CDR1 is SGHTA and CDR2 FQGNSA. The V and J ends lost 0 bases and 0 bases respectively, with 6 bases between them. The CDR3 spans 14 residues. Assay used: immunoSEQ multiplex PCR; TCRdb lists only in-frame clones, some missing. The table has around 52,000 clones, over 65% seen once. Time point indicated: week 35, safety follow-up. Vaccination comprised doses that each held 300 ug of mutant IDH1 20-mer peptide, plus topical imiquimod. This clone came up a few times. Antigen: not known. This TCR was sampled from a man in his forties with glioma. The sample consisted of PBMCs, taken from a glioma patient whose treatment included an IDH1 peptide vaccine. V and J are TRBV7-2 and TRBJ2-7, with no clear D. CDR3 residues: CASSLALSSYEQYF. The CDR3 nucleotides are TGTGCCAGCAGCTTAGCGCTAAGCTCCTACGAGCAGTACTTC.